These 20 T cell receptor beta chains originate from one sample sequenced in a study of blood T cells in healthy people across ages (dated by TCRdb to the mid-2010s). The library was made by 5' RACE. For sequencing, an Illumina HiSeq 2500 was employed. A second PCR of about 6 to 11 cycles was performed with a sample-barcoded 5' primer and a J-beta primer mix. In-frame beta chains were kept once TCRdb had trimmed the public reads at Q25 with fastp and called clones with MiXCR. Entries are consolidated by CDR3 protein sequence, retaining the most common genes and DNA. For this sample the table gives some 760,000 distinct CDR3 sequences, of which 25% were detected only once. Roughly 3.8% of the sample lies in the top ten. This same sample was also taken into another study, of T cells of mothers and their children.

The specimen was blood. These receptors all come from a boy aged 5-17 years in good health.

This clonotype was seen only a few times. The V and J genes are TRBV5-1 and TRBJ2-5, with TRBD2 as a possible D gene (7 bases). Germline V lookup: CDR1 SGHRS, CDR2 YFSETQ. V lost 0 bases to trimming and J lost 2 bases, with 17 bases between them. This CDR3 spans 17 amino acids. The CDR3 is CASSLASAGAVQETQYF. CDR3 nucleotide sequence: TGCGCCAGCAGCTTGGCCTCGGCGGGGGCCGTTCAAGAGACCCAGTACTTC.

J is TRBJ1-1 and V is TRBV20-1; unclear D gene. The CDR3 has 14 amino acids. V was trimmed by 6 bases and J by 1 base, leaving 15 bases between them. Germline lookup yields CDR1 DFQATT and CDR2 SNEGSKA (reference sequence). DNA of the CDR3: TGCAGTGCCCTTGACCGCTGGAGGAACACTGAAGCTTTCTTT. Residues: CSALDRWRNTEAFF.

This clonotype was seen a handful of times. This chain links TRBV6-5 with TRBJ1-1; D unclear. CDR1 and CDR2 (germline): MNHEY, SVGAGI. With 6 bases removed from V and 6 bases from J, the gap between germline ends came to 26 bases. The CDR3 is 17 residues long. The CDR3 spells CASRYLGSGNWISEAFF. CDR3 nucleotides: TGTGCCAGCAGGTACCTGGGTTCAGGAAATTGGATCTCTGAAGCTTTCTTT.

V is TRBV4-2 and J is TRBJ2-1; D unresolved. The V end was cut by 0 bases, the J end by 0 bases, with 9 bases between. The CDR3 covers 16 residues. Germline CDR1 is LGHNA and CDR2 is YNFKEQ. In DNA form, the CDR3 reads TGTGCCAGCAGCCAAGAATCCGTGAGCTCCTACAATGAGCAGTTCTTC. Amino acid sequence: CASSQESVSSYNEQFF.

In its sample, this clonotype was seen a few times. The CDR3 region has the DNA TGTGCCAGCAGCAAAAAAAGCTGGTACGAGCAGTACTTC. This codes for CASSKKSWYEQYF. The chain combines TRBV21-1 with TRBJ2-5. With the DNA end fitting TRBJ2-7 better, the J assignment may be wrong. TRBV21-1 is a recognized pseudogene. The CDR3 is made up of 13 amino acids.

The CDR3 DNA reads TGTGCCAGCAGGCCCGGGACTAGTGGAGATACGCAGTATTTT. It translates to CASRPGTSGDTQYF. The V and J genes are TRBV6-5 and TRBJ2-3; TRBD2 aligns across 8 bases. CDR1 is MNHEY and CDR2 is SVGAGI in the germline V gene. V was pared by 6 bases and J by 5 bases, with 7 bases of the junction left unmatched. This CDR3 region has 14 residues.

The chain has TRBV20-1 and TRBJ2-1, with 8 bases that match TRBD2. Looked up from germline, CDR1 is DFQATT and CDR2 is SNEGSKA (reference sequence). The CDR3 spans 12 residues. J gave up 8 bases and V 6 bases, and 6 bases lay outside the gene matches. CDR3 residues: CSAWRGVDEQFF. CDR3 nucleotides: TGCAGTGCCTGGCGGGGGGTGGATGAGCAGTTCTTC.

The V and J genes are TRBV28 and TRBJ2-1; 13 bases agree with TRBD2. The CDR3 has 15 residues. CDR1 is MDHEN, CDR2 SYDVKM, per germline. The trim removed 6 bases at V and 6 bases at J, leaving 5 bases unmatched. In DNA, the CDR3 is TGTGCCAGCAGCCGCCGGACTAGCGGGAGCAATGAGCAGTTCTTC. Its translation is CASSRRTSGSNEQFF.

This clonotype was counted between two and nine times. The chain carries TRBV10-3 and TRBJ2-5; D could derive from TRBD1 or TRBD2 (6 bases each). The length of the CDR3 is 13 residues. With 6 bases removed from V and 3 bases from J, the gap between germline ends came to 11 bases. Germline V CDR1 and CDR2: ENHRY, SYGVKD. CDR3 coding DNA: TGTGCCATCAGGCGGGACACAAAAGAGACCCAGTACTTC. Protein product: CAIRRDTKETQYF.

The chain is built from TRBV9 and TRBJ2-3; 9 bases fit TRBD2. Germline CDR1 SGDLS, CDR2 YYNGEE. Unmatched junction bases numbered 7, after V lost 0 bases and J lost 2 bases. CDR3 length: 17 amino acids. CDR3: CASSVDPSGAITDTQYF. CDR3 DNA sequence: TGTGCCAGCAGCGTAGATCCTAGCGGGGCCATCACAGATACGCAGTATTTT.

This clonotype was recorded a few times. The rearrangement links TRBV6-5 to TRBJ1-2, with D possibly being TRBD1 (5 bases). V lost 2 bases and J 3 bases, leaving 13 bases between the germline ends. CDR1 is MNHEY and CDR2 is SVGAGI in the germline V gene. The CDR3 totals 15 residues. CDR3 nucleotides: TGTGCCAGCAGTTACGGAGCAGGGTGGGACTATGGCTACACCTTC. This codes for CASSYGAGWDYGYTF.

CDR3 in amino acids: CASIARGNEQFF. The CDR3 DNA is TGTGCCAGCATCGCCAGGGGGAATGAGCAGTTCTTC. The chain is built from TRBV28 and TRBJ2-5; TRBD1 aligns across 7 bases. The DNA end is more similar to TRBJ2-1, so the J call may be wrong. The CDR3 covers 12 residues. In germline, CDR1 is MDHEN, CDR2 SYDVKM.

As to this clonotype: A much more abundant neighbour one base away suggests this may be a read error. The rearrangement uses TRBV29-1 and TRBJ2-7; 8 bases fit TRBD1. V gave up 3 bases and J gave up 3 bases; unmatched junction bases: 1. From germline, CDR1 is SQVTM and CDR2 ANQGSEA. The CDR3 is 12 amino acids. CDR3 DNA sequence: TGCAGCGTTGATGGGACAGGCTACGAGCAGTACTTC. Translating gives CSVDGTGYEQYF.

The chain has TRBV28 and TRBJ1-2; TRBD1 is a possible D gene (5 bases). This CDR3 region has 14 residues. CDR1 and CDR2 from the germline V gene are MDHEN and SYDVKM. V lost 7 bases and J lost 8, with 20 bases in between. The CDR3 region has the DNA TGTGCCAGCACATCCGGGGGAGGACGTTCCGGCTACACCTTC. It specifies CASTSGGGRSGYTF.

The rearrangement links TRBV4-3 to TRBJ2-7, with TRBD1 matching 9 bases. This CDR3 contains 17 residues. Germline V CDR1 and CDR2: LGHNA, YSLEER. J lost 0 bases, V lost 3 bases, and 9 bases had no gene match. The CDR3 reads CASSQGTGTGISYEQYF. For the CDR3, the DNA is TGCGCCAGCAGCCAGGGCACCGGGACAGGGATCTCCTACGAGCAGTACTTC.

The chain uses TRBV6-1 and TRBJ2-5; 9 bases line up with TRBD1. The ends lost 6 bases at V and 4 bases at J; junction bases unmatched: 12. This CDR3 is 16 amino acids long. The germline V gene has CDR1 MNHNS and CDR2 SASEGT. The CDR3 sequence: CASRSTGTGIRETQYF. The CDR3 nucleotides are TGTGCCAGCAGGTCTACCGGGACAGGGATTCGAGAGACCCAGTACTTC.

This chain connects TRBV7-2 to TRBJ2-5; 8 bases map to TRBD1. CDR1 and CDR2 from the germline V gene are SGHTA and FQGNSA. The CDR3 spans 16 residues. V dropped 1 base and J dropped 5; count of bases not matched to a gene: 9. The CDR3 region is CASSLGTGGPRETQYF. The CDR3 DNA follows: TGTGCCAGCAGCTTAGGAACAGGGGGTCCACGGGAGACCCAGTACTTC.

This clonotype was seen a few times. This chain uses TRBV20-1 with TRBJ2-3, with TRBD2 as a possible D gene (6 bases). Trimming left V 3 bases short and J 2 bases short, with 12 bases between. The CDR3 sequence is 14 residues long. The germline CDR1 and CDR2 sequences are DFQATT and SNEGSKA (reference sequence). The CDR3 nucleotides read TGCAGTGCTAGGGGGGGTGGGTACACAGATACGCAGTATTTT. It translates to CSARGGGYTDTQYF.

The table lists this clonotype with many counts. CDR3: CASSEAEQYF. In DNA form, the CDR3 reads TGTGCCAGCAGTGAAGCCGAGCAGTACTTC. This rearrangement joins TRBV2 to TRBJ2-7; D gene uncertain. Trimming took off 0 bases at V and 6 bases at J, with 0 bases between the two ends. The CDR3 runs 10 residues. CDR1 and CDR2 (germline): SNHLY, FYNNEI.

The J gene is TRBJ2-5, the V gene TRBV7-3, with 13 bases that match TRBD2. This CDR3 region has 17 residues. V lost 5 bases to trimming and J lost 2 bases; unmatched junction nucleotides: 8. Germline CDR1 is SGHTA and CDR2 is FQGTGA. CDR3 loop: CASSPLAGGPSQETQYF. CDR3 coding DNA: TGTGCCAGCAGCCCACTAGCGGGGGGGCCTTCACAAGAGACCCAGTACTTC. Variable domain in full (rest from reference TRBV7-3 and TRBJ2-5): GAGVSQTPSNKVTEKGKYVELRCDPISGHTALYWYRQSLGQGPEFLIYFQGTGAADDSGLPNDRFFAVRPEGSVSTLKIQRTERGDSAVYLCASSPLAGGPSQETQYFGPGTRLLVL.